This TCR beta chain was identified during a study of PD-L1 blockade in urothelial cancer. Study summary: Males with bladder-origin urothelial cancer made up about 90% of the roughly 29 patients. Blood was subjected to analysis at 3 weeks (second dose) and 6 weeks following treatment start. The study's findings and limits: The study found that durable-benefit patients expanded tumor-associated blood clones more at 3 weeks.

This table comes from immunoSEQ multiplex PCR, and its TCRdb copy is limited to in-frame clones, with some not included. The sample lists approximately 44,000 clones, about 90% occurring once. Time point meaning: peripheral blood 6 weeks after treatment start. As for this clone: Antigen unknown.

The CDR3 contains 13 residues. V gave up 4 bases and J gave up 10 bases; unmatched junction bases: 8. In germline, CDR1 is SGHNT, CDR2 YYREEE (reference sequence). The source was PBMCs, collected around atezolizumab (anti-PD-L1) treatment. This receptor was identified in an older man with urothelial cancer. This chain joins TRBV5-4 and TRBJ1-1; the match to TRBD1 covers 9 bases. The CDR3 region has the DNA TGTGCCAGCAGCCCACGACAGGGGGTTGGAGCTTTCTTT. Its protein product is CASSPRQGVGAFF.